This T cell receptor beta chain was sequenced during a study of a mutant IDH1 vaccine in newly diagnosed glioma. Overall study: Administration of eight vaccinations to patients took place in weeks 1, 3, 5, 7, 11, 15, 19, 23. Before enrollment, patients got radiotherapy alone, temozolomide alone, or mostly the combination. The treated group averaged approximately 42 years old and was around 60% male, about 40% female. Study-level results: Vaccine-induced immune responses were detected in 85% to 95% of patients.

The data were produced by immunoSEQ multiplex PCR, yet TCRdb's version contains in-frame clones alone and is incomplete. The data hold about 40,000 clones, with 90% to 95% observed a single time. As concerns this clone: The antigen is unknown.

There are 13 residues in the CDR3. Trimming removed 0 bases from V and 4 bases from J, with 6 bases in between. Germline V gives CDR1 LNHNV, CDR2 YYDKDF (reference sequence). This sample's time point: week 5, during vaccination. Doses of 300 ug of mutant IDH1 20-mer peptide were given with topical imiquimod. The chain joins TRBV15 to TRBJ1-1; D gene unclear. This specimen consisted of PBMCs, obtained from a glioma patient whose treatment included an IDH1 peptide vaccine. The clonotype comes from a man aged 45-65 years with glioma. This CDR3 reads CATSRDYITEAFF. The CDR3 DNA is TGTGCCACCAGCAGAGATTACATCACTGAAGCTTTCTTT.